The clone carrying this T cell receptor beta chain was counted a few times. This sample was taken from a study of response to subunit inactivated influenza vaccine. The CDR3 runs 16 residues. Germline CDR1 reads SQVTM; CDR2 reads ANQGSEA. Between the trimmed V and J ends, which lost 3 bases and 3 bases, there was a span of 20 bases. MiXCR was run by TCRdb on the RT-PCR reads, yielding one entry per CDR3 protein. The data hold 150,000 to 200,000 distinct CDR3 sequences, with around 12% observed a single time. The sample was also reused in another study, on T cells expressing NK-cell markers. That study reports: A 5'RACE template switching approach incorporating UMIs was used to make TCR beta cDNA.

The rearrangement links TRBV29-1 to TRBJ2-5, with D possibly TRBD2 on 5 matching bases. Source: CD8+ T cells sorted from PBMCs, taken about 13 days after vaccination. This clonotype was sampled from a man aged 50-59 years who received an inactivated influenza vaccine. The CDR3 nucleotides read TGCAGCGTTGATGGCGGGTCAGAGATTGAAAAAGAGACCCAGTACTTC. Its protein product is CSVDGGSEIEKETQYF.